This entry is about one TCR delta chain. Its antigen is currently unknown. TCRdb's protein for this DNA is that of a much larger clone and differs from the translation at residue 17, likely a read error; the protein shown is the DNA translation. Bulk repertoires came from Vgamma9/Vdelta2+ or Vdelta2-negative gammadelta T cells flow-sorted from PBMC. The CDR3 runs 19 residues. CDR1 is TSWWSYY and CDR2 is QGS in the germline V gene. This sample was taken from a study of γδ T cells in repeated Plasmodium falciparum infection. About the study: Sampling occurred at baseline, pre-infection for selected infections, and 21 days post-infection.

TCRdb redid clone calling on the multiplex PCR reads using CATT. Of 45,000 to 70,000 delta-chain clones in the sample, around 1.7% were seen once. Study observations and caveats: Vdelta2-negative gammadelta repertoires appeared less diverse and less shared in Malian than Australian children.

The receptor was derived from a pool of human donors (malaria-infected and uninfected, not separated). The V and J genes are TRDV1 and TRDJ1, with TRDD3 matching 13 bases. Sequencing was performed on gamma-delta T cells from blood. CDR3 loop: CALGRDRPRTGGYADKRIF. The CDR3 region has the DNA TGTGCTCTTGGACGGGATCGTCCACGTACTGGGGGATACGCCGATAAACGCATCTTT.